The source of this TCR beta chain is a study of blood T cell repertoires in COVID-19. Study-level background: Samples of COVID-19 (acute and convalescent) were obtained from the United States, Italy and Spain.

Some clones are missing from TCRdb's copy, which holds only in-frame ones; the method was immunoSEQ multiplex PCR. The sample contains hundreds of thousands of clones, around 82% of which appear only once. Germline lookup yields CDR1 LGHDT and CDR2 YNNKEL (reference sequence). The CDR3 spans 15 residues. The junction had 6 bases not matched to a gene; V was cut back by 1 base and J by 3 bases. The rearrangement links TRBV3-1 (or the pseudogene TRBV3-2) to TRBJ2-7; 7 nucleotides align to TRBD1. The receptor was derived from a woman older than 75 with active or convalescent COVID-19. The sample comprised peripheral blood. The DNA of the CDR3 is TGTGCCAGCAGCCAAGTCTATCGACAGGGCTACGAGCAGTACTTC. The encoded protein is CASSQVYRQGYEQYF.